Listed below are T cell receptor beta chains from one sample, sequenced in a study of shared clonotypes between healthy human individuals. Profiled with immunoSEQ multiplex PCR; TCRdb holds only in-frame clones, not every one. This sample has about 2.1 million clones, with around 93% found just once. Material: naive CD8+ T cells from PBMCs. The source is a man between 18 and 35 years old in good health. Some clones in this sample may be carry-over from other donors' samples. Each CDR3 is given with its conserved first and last residue. Fields, in order: clone size, D gene, J gene, V gene, CDR3 protein, CDR3 DNA. A D gene is named only where the DNA matches it firmly. For some rows the clone size is stated as once, few or many, or as a class when expanded; others skip it.

>-|-|TRBJ2-3|TRBV7-2
CASSPLRLGADTQYF
TGTGCCAGCAGCCCGCTACGCTTGGGGGCAGATACGCAGTATTTT
>-|TRBD1|TRBJ2-4|TRBV2
CASSGTGGNLLAKNIQYF
TGTGCCAGCAGTGGGACAGGGGGAAACCTACTAGCCAAAAACATTCAGTACTTC
>few|-|TRBJ1-5|TRBV7-9
CASSLGGLNQPQHF
TGTGCCAGCAGCTTAGGGGGGCTCAATCAGCCCCAGCATTTT
>-|-|TRBJ1-6|TRBV7-9
CASSLAKQGRPSPLHF
TGTGCCAGCAGCTTAGCGAAACAGGGCCGACCTTCACCCCTCCACTTT
>-|-|TRBJ1-2|TRBV29-1
CSLRTAYGYTF
TGCAGCTTGCGGACGGCCTATGGCTACACCTTC
>-|-|TRBJ2-1|TRBV6-5
CASSYSSPYNEQFF
TGTGCCAGCAGTTATTCATCACCCTACAATGAGCAGTTCTTC
>-|TRBD2|TRBJ2-7|TRBV19
CASSSGLAGDPAYEQYF
TGTGCCAGTAGTAGTGGACTAGCGGGAGACCCAGCCTACGAGCAGTACTTC
>-|-|TRBJ2-2|TRBV9
CASSVGSPGELFF
TGTGCCAGCAGCGTAGGGTCACCCGGGGAGCTGTTTTTT
>once|-|TRBJ1-2|TRBV13
CASSQDQGYGYTF
TGTGCCAGCAGCCAAGACCAGGGCTATGGCTACACCTTC
>-|TRBD1|TRBJ2-7|TRBV27
CASTRQGSYEQYF
TGTGCCAGCACTCGACAGGGTTCCTACGAGCAGTACTTC
>-|-|TRBJ2-7|TRBV5-6
CASSLSGVYEQYF
TGTGCCAGCAGCTTGTCGGGGGTCTACGAGCAGTACTTC
>-|TRBD2|TRBJ2-3|TRBV10-3
CAISEPEAGPERLQYF
TGTGCCATCAGTGAGCCTGAAGCGGGACCCGAAAGGCTTCAGTATTTT
>-|-|TRBJ1-2|TRBV4-1
CASSQITDLDGYTF
TGCGCCAGCAGCCAGATAACGGATTTGGATGGCTACACCTTC
>-|TRBD2|TRBJ2-7|TRBV11-1
CASSLGRGSFYEQYF
TGTGCCAGCAGCTTAGGTCGCGGGAGCTTCTACGAGCAGTACTTC
>once|TRBD1|TRBJ2-2|TRBV9
CASSSYRDRANTGELFF
TGTGCCAGCAGCAGCTATAGGGACAGAGCGAACACCGGGGAGCTGTTTTTT
>-|-|TRBJ2-1|TRBV30
CAWSITYSDEQFF
TGTGCCTGGAGTATAACCTACAGCGATGAGCAGTTCTTC
>-|TRBD2|TRBJ2-2|TRBV6-1
CASLMGLALTGELFF
TGTGCCAGCCTGATGGGACTAGCGCTAACCGGGGAGCTGTTTTTT
>once|TRBD1|TRBJ1-1|TRBV19
CASKWDRGSNTEAFF
TGTGCCAGTAAATGGGACAGGGGGAGTAACACTGAAGCTTTCTTT
>-|TRBD1|TRBJ2-7|TRBV28
CASSPSGQGYEQYF
TGTGCCAGCAGTCCATCGGGACAGGGGTACGAGCAGTACTTC
>-|-|TRBJ1-4|TRBV28
CASNFMRAEKLFF
TGTGCCAGCAATTTTATGAGGGCCGAAAAACTGTTTTTT
>-|-|TRBJ1-2|TRBV11-2
CASSLGGQGYTF
TGTGCCAGCAGCTTAGGAGGGCAGGGCTACACCTTC
>-|-|TRBJ2-1|TRBV9
CASSVGIGSSAGEQFF
TGTGCCAGCAGCGTAGGTATCGGGAGCTCGGCGGGTGAGCAGTTCTTC
>-|TRBD2|TRBJ2-2|TRBV27
CASSLSVREGRRVTGELFF
TGTGCCAGCAGTTTGTCCGTGCGGGAGGGCCGGCGCGTCACCGGGGAGCTGTTTTTT
>-|-|TRBJ1-2|TRBV18
CASSLQAPNYGYTF
TGTGCCAGCTCACTCCAGGCACCCAACTATGGCTACACCTTC
>-|-|TRBJ2-3|TRBV19
CASEGTRLGTDTQYF
TGTGCCTCGGAGGGTACTCGGCTAGGGACAGATACGCAGTATTTT
>-|-|TRBJ2-5|TRBV11-2
CASSPLIRVGETQYF
TGTGCCAGCAGCCCACTCATCCGGGTTGGCGAGACCCAGTACTTC
>-|TRBD1|TRBJ2-7|TRBV6-1
CASSPGTASYEQYF
TGTGCCAGCAGCCCCGGGACAGCCAGCTACGAGCAGTACTTC
>-|TRBD1|TRBJ2-6|TRBV7-3
CASSLTGWTGSSGANVLTF
TGTGCCAGCAGCTTAACAGGGTGGACAGGGAGCTCTGGGGCCAACGTCCTGACTTTC
>-|-|TRBJ2-2|TRBV9
CASSYLDGPYSNTGELFF
TGTGCCAGCAGCTATCTGGACGGTCCGTACTCGAACACCGGGGAGCTGTTTTTT
>-|-|TRBJ2-7|TRBV28
CASSLWPGYEQYF
TGTGCCAGCAGTTTATGGCCAGGGTACGAGCAGTACTTC
>-|TRBD1|TRBJ2-7|TRBV19
CASSSLFTGEPGEQYF
TGTGCCAGTAGTTCACTTTTTACAGGGGAGCCTGGCGAGCAGTACTTC
>once|-|TRBJ2-2|TRBV5-4
CASSLDRGRVRELFF
TGTGCCAGCAGCTTGGATCGGGGCAGGGTCCGGGAGCTGTTTTTT
>-|TRBD2|TRBJ2-7|TRBV4-3
CASSQATGTIVSYEQYF
TGCGCCAGCAGCCAAGCAACCGGGACTATAGTCTCCTACGAGCAGTACTTC
>-|-|TRBJ2-7|TRBV6-6
CASLEPGQTFNEQYF
TGTGCCAGCCTTGAGCCGGGACAAACATTCAACGAGCAGTACTTC
>-|TRBD1|TRBJ1-5|TRBV27
CASSSVQGAIQPQHF
TGTGCCAGCAGTTCCGTTCAGGGGGCGATTCAGCCCCAGCATTTT
>-|TRBD1|TRBJ2-3|TRBV7-8
CASSLAAGQALSTDTQYF
TGTGCCAGCAGCTTAGCGGCGGGACAGGCACTTAGCACAGATACGCAGTATTTT
>-|TRBD1|TRBJ1-1|TRBV30
CAWIGQGSAEAFF
TGTGCCTGGATTGGACAGGGATCGGCTGAAGCTTTCTTT
>once|TRBD2|TRBJ2-5|TRBV28
CASSLSGASGRETQYF
TGTGCCAGCAGTTTATCCGGGGCTAGCGGGAGAGAGACCCAGTACTTC
>-|TRBD2|TRBJ2-1|TRBV9
CASSVALLSGSYYNEQFF
TGTGCCAGCAGCGTAGCCCTACTTAGCGGGAGTTACTACAATGAGCAGTTCTTC
>-|-|TRBJ2-1|TRBV19
CASITGTEQFF
TGTGCCAGTATAACCGGAACTGAGCAGTTCTTC
>-|TRBD2|TRBJ2-5|TRBV7-9
CASSPLAGRGETQYF
TGTGCCAGCAGCCCACTAGCGGGAAGGGGAGAGACCCAGTACTTC
>-|-|TRBJ1-1|TRBV4-2
CASSQELVTRVIVGTEAFF
TGTGCCAGCAGCCAAGAACTTGTAACCAGGGTAATTGTCGGCACTGAAGCTTTCTTT
>-|-|TRBJ1-1|TRBV5-4
CASSLMGGMTEAFF
TGTGCCAGCAGCTTGATGGGAGGGATGACTGAAGCTTTCTTT
>-|TRBD2|TRBJ2-1|TRBV7-9
CASSPWRESPYNEQFF
TGTGCCAGCAGCCCTTGGCGGGAGTCCCCCTACAATGAGCAGTTCTTC
>-|-|TRBJ2-3|TRBV7-8
CASSLERVAGFASTDTQYF
TGTGCCAGCAGCTTAGAACGAGTGGCAGGCTTCGCCAGCACAGATACGCAGTATTTT
>-|-|TRBJ1-2|TRBV5-4
CASSPAGAGSGYTF
TGTGCCAGCAGCCCCGCGGGGGCTGGCTCTGGCTACACCTTC
>once|TRBD1|TRBJ2-2|TRBV29-1
CSVGGTDQRATGELFF
TGCAGCGTTGGGGGGACAGACCAACGAGCTACCGGGGAGCTGTTTTTT
>-|TRBD2|TRBJ2-7|TRBV9
CASSAGLAGYSYEQYF
TGTGCCAGCAGCGCAGGACTAGCGGGCTACTCCTACGAGCAGTACTTC
>-|TRBD1|TRBJ1-1|TRBV18
CASSEDRMNTEAFF
TGTGCCAGCTCAGAGGACAGGATGAACACTGAAGCTTTCTTT
>few|-|TRBJ1-1|TRBV5-4
CASSLGQMNTEAFF
TGTGCCAGCAGCTTGGGGCAGATGAACACTGAAGCTTTCTTT
>-|-|TRBJ2-4|TRBV9
CASSPGSGKNIQYF
TGTGCCAGCAGCCCGGGAAGCGGGAAAAACATTCAGTACTTC
>-|-|TRBJ2-7|TRBV9
CASSVGGGSPYEQYF
TGTGCCAGCAGCGTGGGCGGAGGGTCCCCCTACGAGCAGTACTTC
>-|TRBD2|TRBJ2-7|TRBV2
CASSQREATYEQYF
TGTGCCAGCAGTCAGCGGGAGGCCACCTACGAGCAGTACTTC
>-|-|TRBJ1-1|TRBV28
CASGRGFKAFF
TGTGCCAGCGGAAGGGGATTTAAAGCTTTCTTT
>-|-|TRBJ2-4|TRBV4-1
CASSQDFVGGQYF
TGCGCCAGCAGCCAAGATTTTGTGGGAGGTCAGTACTTC
>-|-|TRBJ2-7|TRBV18
CASSPTGTPKNYEQYF
TGTGCCAGCTCACCGACCGGGACACCAAAGAACTACGAGCAGTACTTC
>-|TRBD2|TRBJ2-7|TRBV29-1
CSVGGSGSGYEQYF
TGCAGCGTTGGGGGTAGCGGGAGTGGCTACGAGCAGTACTTC
>-|-|TRBJ2-7|TRBV27
CASSFGTRGSYEQYF
TGTGCCAGCAGTTTTGGGACAAGAGGGTCCTACGAGCAGTACTTC